A single sample gave rise to the 26 T cell receptor beta chains below, sequenced in a study of T cell responses to AZD1222 COVID-19 vaccine. Measured with immunoSEQ multiplex PCR; TCRdb has only the in-frame clones, and not every one. The sample has more than 110,000 clones; the top ten hold 2% to 2.5%. The sample consisted of peripheral blood. The receptors stem from an adult in good health.

The J gene is TRBJ2-1, the V gene TRBV9, with D tentatively TRBD1 or TRBD2 (5 bases each). V was trimmed by 4 bases and J by 6 bases, leaving 20 bases between them. This CDR3 contains 16 residues. Germline values: CDR1 SGDLS, CDR2 YYNGEE. The CDR3 region has the DNA TGTGCCAGCAGCCCTTACGGGACGTCGATTGGCAATGAGCAGTTCTTC. It specifies CASSPYGTSIGNEQFF. Together with reference TRBV9 and TRBJ2-1, the CDR3 gives the full variable domain: DSGVTQTPKHLITATGQRVTLRCSPRSGDLSVYWYQQSLDQGLQFLIQYYNGEERAKGNILERFSAQQFPDLHSELNLSSLELGDSALYFCASSPYGTSIGNEQFFGPGTRLTVL.

This chain joins TRBV30 and TRBJ2-2, with D possibly being TRBD2 (7 bases). The CDR3 sequence is 15 residues long. The germline V gene encodes CDR1 GTSNPN and CDR2 SVGIG (reference sequence). Trimming pared 3 bases from V and 1 base from J, leaving 12 bases between. Here the CDR3 reads CAWSGGTWNTGELFF. The CDR3 DNA sequence: TGTGCCTGGAGCGGGGGGACATGGAACACCGGGGAGCTGTTTTTT.

The J gene is TRBJ1-4, the V gene TRBV4-1; D ambiguous. CDR3 length: 12 residues. Germline-derived CDR1 and CDR2 are MGHRA and YSYEKL. The V gene lost 2 bases and the J gene lost 5 bases, with 3 bases spanning the gap. CDR3 amino acids: CASSQPNEKLFF. The CDR3 DNA reads TGCGCCAGCAGCCAACCAAATGAAAAACTGTTTTTT.

CDR3 nucleotides: TGTGCCAGCAGCGCGGGACAGGGGCTATCACCCCTCCACTTT. This codes for CASSAGQGLSPLHF. The chain employs TRBV9 and TRBJ1-6; 10 bases line up with TRBD1. This CDR3 region has 14 residues. Germline V CDR1 and CDR2: SGDLS, YYNGEE. The trim removed 3 bases at V and 10 bases at J, leaving 4 bases unmatched.

The chain joins TRBV2 to TRBJ1-2; D is perhaps TRBD1 (6 bases). With 3 bases removed from V and 1 base from J, the gap between germline ends came to 9 bases. The CDR3 runs to 14 residues. Germline V gene sequence: CDR1 SNHLY, CDR2 FYNNEI. The DNA of the CDR3 is TGTGCCAGCAGTGATGGACAGTTTAACTATGGCTACACCTTC. This encodes CASSDGQFNYGYTF.

This chain joins TRBV25-1 and TRBJ2-5, with D perhaps matching TRBD2 (6 bases). With 2 bases removed from V and 2 bases from J, the gap between germline ends came to 15 bases. Germline V gene sequence: CDR1 MGHDK, CDR2 SYGVNS. The CDR3 runs to 16 residues. In DNA form, the CDR3 reads TGTGCCAGCAGTGAAGGTGGGGGGTACAAACAAGAGACCCAGTACTTC. Protein: CASSEGGGYKQETQYF.

The rearrangement links TRBV30 to TRBJ1-3; possibly TRBD1 for D (5 bases). Germline lookup yields CDR1 GTSNPN and CDR2 SVGIG (reference sequence). The CDR3 is 17 residues long. Between the trimmed V and J ends, which lost 3 bases and 0 bases, there was a span of 18 bases. Here the CDR3 DNA reads TGTGCCTGGAGCAGCGGAAGGGGCGCCGACTCTGGAAACACCATATATTTT. Amino acid sequence: CAWSSGRGADSGNTIYF.

The J gene is TRBJ1-2, the V gene TRBV9, with 7 nucleotides matching TRBD1. Germline trimming cut 4 bases from V and 2 bases from J; bases unmatched to any gene: 8. The CDR3 spans 15 residues. CDR1 SGDLS and CDR2 YYNGEE come from the germline V gene. CDR3 in amino acids: CASSTTRTGNYGYTF. The CDR3 DNA is TGTGCCAGCAGCACGACCAGGACAGGAAACTATGGCTACACCTTC. The full variable domain, in which reference TRBV9 and TRBJ1-2 provide the parts outside the CDR3, is DSGVTQTPKHLITATGQRVTLRCSPRSGDLSVYWYQQSLDQGLQFLIQYYNGEERAKGNILERFSAQQFPDLHSELNLSSLELGDSALYFCASSTTRTGNYGYTFGSGTRLTVV.

This chain connects TRBV18 to TRBJ1-1; D call uncertain. The CDR3 runs 15 residues. Germline V gives CDR1 KGHSH, CDR2 LQKENI. The V gene lost 2 bases and the J gene lost 0 bases, with 10 bases spanning the gap. The CDR3 DNA reads TGTGCCAGCTCACCAAGTGGGATCATGAACACTGAAGCTTTCTTT. It translates to CASSPSGIMNTEAFF.

Here the CDR3 reads CASSPRSGTRNTEAFF. CDR3 nucleotides: TGTGCCAGTAGTCCCCGGTCAGGGACCCGGAACACTGAAGCTTTCTTT. The chain has TRBV19 and TRBJ1-1; TRBD1 might be the D (5 bases). V was pared by 5 bases and J by 1 base, with 17 bases between. Germline CDR1 and CDR2: LNHDA and SQIVND (reference sequence). The CDR3 spans 16 residues. Together with reference TRBV19 and TRBJ1-1, the CDR3 gives the full variable domain: DGGITQSPKYLFRKEGQNVTLSCEQNLNHDAMYWYRQDPGQGLRLIYYSQIVNDFQKGDIAEGYSVSREKKESFPLTVTSAQKNPTAFYLCASSPRSGTRNTEAFFGQGTRLTVV.

The rearrangement uses TRBV12-5 and TRBJ1-2, with D perhaps matching TRBD1 (6 bases). In germline, CDR1 is LGHNT, CDR2 FRNRAP. This CDR3 is 15 amino acids long. The V and J ends lost 5 bases and 8 bases respectively, with 21 bases between them. CDR3 nucleotides: TGTGCTAGTGGTCTTGGTAGGACAGTAAATCTCGGCTACACCTTC. Residues: CASGLGRTVNLGYTF.

This chain uses TRBV11-2 with TRBJ2-7, with D possibly being TRBD2 (6 bases). Between the trimmed V and J ends, which lost 2 bases and 3 bases, there was a span of 14 bases. Germline CDR1 and CDR2: SGHAT and FQNNGV. The CDR3 length is 15 residues. CDR3 amino acids: CASSLLTRGSYEQYF. In nucleotides, the CDR3 is TGTGCCAGCAGCTTATTGACGCGGGGAAGCTACGAGCAGTACTTC.

The chain couples TRBV19 to TRBJ2-3; no definite D call. The CDR3 extends over 17 amino acids. Trimming took 3 bases from V and 0 from J, leaving 16 bases between them. Germline V lookup: CDR1 LNHDA, CDR2 SQIVND (reference sequence). In nucleotides, the CDR3 is TGTGCCAGTAGTATTCGGTCAGAATCATCTAGCACAGATACGCAGTATTTT. Protein product: CASSIRSESSSTDTQYF.

This chain connects TRBV4-1 to TRBJ1-3; D gene uncertain. Trimming shortened V by 2 bases and J by 3 bases, and 11 bases separated the two germline ends. The CDR3 sequence is 15 residues long. Germline loops: CDR1 MGHRA, CDR2 YSYEKL. In nucleotides, the CDR3 is TGCGCCAGCAGCCAACTTATGGCCATTGGAAACACCATATATTTT. This sequence encodes CASSQLMAIGNTIYF.

The genes are TRBV4-1 and TRBJ2-5; the D call may be TRBD1 or TRBD2 (5 bases each). Trimming stripped 2 bases from V and 5 bases from J, with 18 bases between. Per germline, CDR1 MGHRA and CDR2 YSYEKL. The CDR3 spans 16 residues. CDR3 nucleotides: TGCGCCAGCAGCCAATCCCACGGGGCCCGAGGGGAGACCCAGTACTTC. It encodes CASSQSHGARGETQYF.

The chain is built from TRBV7-3 and TRBJ2-7; the match to TRBD1 covers 8 bases. CDR1 is SGHTA and CDR2 is FQGTGA in the germline V gene. Trimming at V came to 3 bases and at J to 3 bases, leaving 7 bases not matched to a gene. This CDR3 comprises 15 residues. In DNA form, the CDR3 reads TGTGCCAGCAGCTTTTCCGGGACAGGCGACTACGAGCAGTACTTC. Translation gives CASSFSGTGDYEQYF.

V gene TRBV9 combines with J gene TRBJ2-1; D gene unclear. Germline-derived CDR1 and CDR2 are SGDLS and YYNGEE. V was clipped by 3 bases and J by 5 bases, with 12 bases between them. The CDR3 loop spans 14 amino acids. CDR3 in DNA: TGTGCCAGCAGCGCCCGTTCGGGTAACAATGAGCAGTTCTTC. Protein sequence: CASSARSGNNEQFF.

The chain carries TRBV5-1 and TRBJ2-2; the D gene is possibly TRBD1 (5 bases). The CDR3 length is 15 residues. From germline, CDR1 is SGHRS and CDR2 YFSETQ. Trimming removed 2 bases at V and 5 bases at J, with 13 bases between. DNA of the CDR3: TGCGCCAGCAGCTTAATGGACACGACAACCGGGGAGCTGTTTTTT. Amino acids: CASSLMDTTTGELFF.

This chain connects TRBV5-6 to TRBJ2-4; D is uncertain. Germline assignment: CDR1 SGHDT and CDR2 YYEEEE. Trimming took off 0 bases at V and 10 bases at J, with 17 bases between the two ends. The CDR3 is 15 amino acids. CDR3: CASSLGARAIWIQYF. The CDR3 DNA is TGTGCCAGCAGCTTGGGGGCTAGGGCGATATGGATTCAGTACTTC.

The chain carries TRBV7-3 and TRBJ2-7, with D possibly called TRBD1 or TRBD2 (7 bases each). The germline V and J ends were trimmed by 5 bases and 5 bases, with 19 bases remaining between them. The CDR3 runs 15 residues. Germline V lookup: CDR1 SGHTA, CDR2 FQGTGA. As DNA, the CDR3 is TGTGCCAGCAGCCCCAGGGGGACTACCGTAAACGAGCAGTACTTC. Translated, it gives CASSPRGTTVNEQYF.

The gene calls are TRBV5-1 and TRBJ1-2; D remains unclear. CDR1 and CDR2 from the germline V gene are SGHRS and YFSETQ. V was shortened by 5 bases and J by 6 bases, with 17 bases between the two germline ends. The CDR3 runs 14 residues. CDR3 amino acids: CASRSPGASDGYTF. The CDR3 nucleotides read TGCGCCAGCAGAAGCCCAGGAGCCTCGGATGGCTACACCTTC.

The chain employs TRBV5-1 and TRBJ2-3; 14 positions agree with TRBD2. CDR1 is SGHRS and CDR2 is YFSETQ in the germline V gene. The CDR3 is made up of 17 amino acids. The V and J ends lost 1 base and 5 bases, in that order; junction bases with no gene match: 6. The CDR3 loop is CASSLPTSGGAEDTQYF. CDR3 DNA: TGCGCCAGCAGCTTGCCGACTAGCGGGGGGGCCGAAGATACGCAGTATTTT.

This chain links TRBV5-1 with TRBJ2-5; 8 bases map to TRBD1. Germline values: CDR1 SGHRS, CDR2 YFSETQ. CDR3 length equals 16 residues. V lost 4 bases and J lost 5; bases outside the gene matches: 13. The CDR3 loop is CASSINAGGVEETQYF. CDR3 in DNA: TGCGCCAGCAGCATCAACGCAGGGGGCGTTGAGGAGACCCAGTACTTC.

V usage is TRBV15 and J usage is TRBJ2-3; D gene uncertain. The CDR3 is 14 residues long. The germline V gene encodes CDR1 LNHNV and CDR2 YYDKDF (reference sequence). V was cut by 3 bases and J by 6 bases, with 13 bases left in between. The DNA for the CDR3 is TGTGCCACCAGCAGCTTCCGATTCTATGATACGCAGTATTTT. Translation: CATSSFRFYDTQYF. Complete variable domain (other parts from reference TRBV15 and TRBJ2-3): DAMVIQNPRYQVTQFGKPVTLSCSQTLNHNVMYWYQQKSSQAPKLLFHYYDKDFNNEADTPDNFQSRRPNTSFCFLDIRSPGLGDTAMYLCATSSFRFYDTQYFGPGTRLTVL.

V usage is TRBV19 and J usage is TRBJ1-3, with 8 bases fitting TRBD1. Germline trimming cut 8 bases from V and 0 bases from J; bases unmatched to any gene: 6. This CDR3 has 15 residues. The germline gives CDR1 LNHDA, CDR2 SQIVND (reference sequence). The CDR3 is CASGDRINSGNTIYF. DNA for the CDR3: TGTGCCAGTGGGGACAGGATTAACTCTGGAAACACCATATATTTT.

The chain recombines TRBV5-4 with TRBJ1-4; 7 bases agree with TRBD1. This CDR3 is built from 17 residues. The V gene's germline CDR1 is SGHNT and CDR2 YYREEE (reference sequence). J was trimmed by 0 bases and V by 5 bases; bases with no gene match: 10. CDR3 loop: CASSRRQGVTTNEKLFF. As DNA, the CDR3 is TGTGCCAGCAGTAGGAGACAGGGTGTGACAACTAATGAAAAACTGTTTTTT.